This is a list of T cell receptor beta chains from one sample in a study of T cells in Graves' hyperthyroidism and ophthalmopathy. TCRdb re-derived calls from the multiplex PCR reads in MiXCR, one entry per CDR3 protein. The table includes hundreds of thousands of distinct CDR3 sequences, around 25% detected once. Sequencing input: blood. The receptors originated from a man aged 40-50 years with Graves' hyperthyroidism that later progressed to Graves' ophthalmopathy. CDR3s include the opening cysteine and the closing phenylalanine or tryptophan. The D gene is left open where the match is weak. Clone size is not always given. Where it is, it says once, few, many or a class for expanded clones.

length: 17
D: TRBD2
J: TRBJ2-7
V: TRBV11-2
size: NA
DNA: TGTGCCAGCAGCTTCAAGTTCGGTCTAGCGGGAGACGACGAGCAGTACTTC
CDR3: CASSFKFGLAGDDEQYF

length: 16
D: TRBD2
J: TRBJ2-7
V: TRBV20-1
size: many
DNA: TGCAGTGCTAGCCCCAATAGCGGGAGCATATCCTACGAGCAGTACTTC
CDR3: CSASPNSGSISYEQYF

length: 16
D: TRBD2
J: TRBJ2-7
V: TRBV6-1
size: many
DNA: TGTGCCAGCAGAAGACTAGCGGCTAGGAGCTCCTACGAGCAGTACTTC
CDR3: CASRRLAARSSYEQYF

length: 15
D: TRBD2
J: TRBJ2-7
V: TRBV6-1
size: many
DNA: TGTGCCAGCAGCCATACTAGCGGGAGGCCCTACGAGCAGTACTTC
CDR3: CASSHTSGRPYEQYF

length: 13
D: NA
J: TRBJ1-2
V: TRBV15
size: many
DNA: TGTGCCACCAGCAGTAGGGGCGCGTCTGGCTACACCTTC
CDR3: CATSSRGASGYTF

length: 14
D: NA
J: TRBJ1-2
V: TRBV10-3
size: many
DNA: TGTGCGAGTAGGAGGGATCCTAGTAACTATGGCTACGCCTTC
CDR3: CASRRDPSNYGYAF

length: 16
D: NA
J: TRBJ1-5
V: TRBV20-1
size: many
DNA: TGCAGTGCGCCAACAACAGGAATCTATAGCAATCAGCCCCAGCATTTT
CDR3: CSAPTTGIYSNQPQHF

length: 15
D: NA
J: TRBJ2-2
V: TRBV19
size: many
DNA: TGTGCCAGTAGTTACGGGAGCGCGAACACCGGGGAGCTGTTTTTT
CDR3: CASSYGSANTGELFF

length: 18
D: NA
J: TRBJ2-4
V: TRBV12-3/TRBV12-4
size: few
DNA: TGTGCCAGCAGTGCGACTCCGGGACGCCCTGAAGCCAAAAACATTCAGTACTTC
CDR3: CASSATPGRPEAKNIQYF

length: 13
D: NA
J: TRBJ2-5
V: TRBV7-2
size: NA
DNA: TGTGCCAGCAGCTTTGAACGGGGAGAGACCCAGTACTTC
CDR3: CASSFERGETQYF

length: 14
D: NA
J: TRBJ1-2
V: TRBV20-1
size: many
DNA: TGCAGTGCAACCACAGGAAACCTGGCCTATGGCTACACCTTC
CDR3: CSATTGNLAYGYTF

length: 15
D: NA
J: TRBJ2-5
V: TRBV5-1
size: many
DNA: TGCGCCAGCAGCTTGGGGGGCATAACCACGGAGACCCAGTACTTC
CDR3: CASSLGGITTETQYF

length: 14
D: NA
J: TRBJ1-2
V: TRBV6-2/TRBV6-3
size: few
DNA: TGTGCCAGCATCGGGCAGCCTCCTCTCTATGGCTACACCTTC
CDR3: CASIGQPPLYGYTF

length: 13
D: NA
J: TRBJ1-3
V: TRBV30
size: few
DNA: TGTGCCTGGACGGTTGTAAGGGGCCGAACCATATATTTT
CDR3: CAWTVVRGRTIYF

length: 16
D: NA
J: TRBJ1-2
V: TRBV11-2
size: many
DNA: TGTGCCAGCAGCCGAGGTTTGGACAATGGAAACTATGGCTACACCTTC
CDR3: CASSRGLDNGNYGYTF

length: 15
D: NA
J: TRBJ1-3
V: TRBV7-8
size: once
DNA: TGTGCCAGCAGCTATTTGTGGAGCTCTGGAAACACCATATATTTT
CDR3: CASSYLWSSGNTIYF

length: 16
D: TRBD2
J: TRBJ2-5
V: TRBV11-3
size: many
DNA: TGTGCCAGCAGCCCAAGACTAGCGGGAGAAGGGGAGACCCAGTACTTC
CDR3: CASSPRLAGEGETQYF

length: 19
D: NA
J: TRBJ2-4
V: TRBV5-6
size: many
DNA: TGTGCCAGCAGCTTGGGTTTTGGGGGACTCACACTAGCCAAAAACATTCAGTACTTC
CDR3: CASSLGFGGLTLAKNIQYF

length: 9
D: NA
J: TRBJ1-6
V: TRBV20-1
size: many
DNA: TGCAGTGTAGGGTCACCCCTCCACTTT
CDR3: CSVGSPLHF

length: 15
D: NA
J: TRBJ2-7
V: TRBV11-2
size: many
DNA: TGTGCCAGCAGCTTAGAACGGGTTTTGCCCTACGAGCAGTACTTC
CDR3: CASSLERVLPYEQYF

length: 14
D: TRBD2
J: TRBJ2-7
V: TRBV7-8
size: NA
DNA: TGTGCCAGCAGCTTGCAGGGAGGGCCCTACGAGCAGTACTTC
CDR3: CASSLQGGPYEQYF

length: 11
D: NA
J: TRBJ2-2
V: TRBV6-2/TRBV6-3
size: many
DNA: TGTGCCAGCAGTTACCTAGGGGAGCTGTTTTTT
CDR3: CASSYLGELFF

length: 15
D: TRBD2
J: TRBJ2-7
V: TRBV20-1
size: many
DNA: TGCAGTGCTGGCGCAACTAGCGGGAGGGCCTACGAGCAGTACTTC
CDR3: CSAGATSGRAYEQYF

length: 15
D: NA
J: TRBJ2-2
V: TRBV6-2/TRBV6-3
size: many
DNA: TGTGCCAGCAGTTACCCACTGACAGACACCGGGGAGCTGTTTTTT
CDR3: CASSYPLTDTGELFF

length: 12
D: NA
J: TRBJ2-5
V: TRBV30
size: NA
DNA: TGTGCCTGGGGGAGCAGTACAGAGACCCAGTACTTC
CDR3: CAWGSSTETQYF

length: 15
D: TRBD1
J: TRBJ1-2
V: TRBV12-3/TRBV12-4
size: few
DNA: TGTGCCAGCAGTGGGACAGGGATAGGGTCGGATGGCTACACCTTC
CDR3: CASSGTGIGSDGYTF

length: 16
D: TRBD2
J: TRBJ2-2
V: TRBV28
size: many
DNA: TGTGCCAGCAAACATCGGGGGGGGCGCAGCACCGGGGAGCTGTTTTTT
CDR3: CASKHRGGRSTGELFF

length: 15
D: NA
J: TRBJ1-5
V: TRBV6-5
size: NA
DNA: TGTGCCAGCAGTACTCGGCTCACTAGCAATCAGCCCCAGCATTTT
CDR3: CASSTRLTSNQPQHF

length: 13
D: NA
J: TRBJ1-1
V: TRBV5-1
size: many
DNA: TGCGCCAGCAGCTTTAATCAGAACACTGAAGCTTTCTTT
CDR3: CASSFNQNTEAFF

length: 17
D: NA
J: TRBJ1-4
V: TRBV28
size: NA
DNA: TGTGCCAGCAGTTGCCATGAAGCGGGACACCAAAATGAAAAACTGTTTTTT
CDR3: CASSCHEAGHQNEKLFF

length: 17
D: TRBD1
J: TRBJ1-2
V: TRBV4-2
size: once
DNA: TGTGCCAGCAGCCCAAGCCAGGCCCCAGGGGGCGTCTATGGCTACACCTTC
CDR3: CASSPSQAPGGVYGYTF

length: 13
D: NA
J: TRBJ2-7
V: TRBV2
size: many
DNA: TGTGCCAGCAGGTGGGGGCTAACCTACGAGCAGTACTTC
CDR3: CASRWGLTYEQYF

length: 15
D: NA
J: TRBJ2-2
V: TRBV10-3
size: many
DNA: TGTGCCATCAATCCCAGCGCAACCAACACCGGGGAGCTGTTTTTT
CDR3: CAINPSATNTGELFF

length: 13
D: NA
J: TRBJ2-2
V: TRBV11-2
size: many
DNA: TGTGCCAGCAGCTTCGGGGGATTCGGGGAGCTGTTTTTT
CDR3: CASSFGGFGELFF

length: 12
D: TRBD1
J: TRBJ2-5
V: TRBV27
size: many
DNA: TGTGCCACCAGGACAGGGTACGAGACCCAGTACTTC
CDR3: CATRTGYETQYF

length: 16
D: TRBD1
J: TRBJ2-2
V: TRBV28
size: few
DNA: TGTGCCAGCAGTCCCGGGGGACAGGGGTACACCGGGGAGCTGTTTTTT
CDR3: CASSPGGQGYTGELFF

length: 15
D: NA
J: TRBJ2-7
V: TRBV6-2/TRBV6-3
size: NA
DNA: TGTGCCAGCAGTTACGGCGGGGCCTCGCGCGACGAGCAGTACTTC
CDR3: CASSYGGASRDEQYF

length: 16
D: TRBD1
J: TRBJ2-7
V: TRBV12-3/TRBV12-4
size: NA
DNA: TGTGCCAGCAGTTTAAGGAACAGGGGAGTAGAGGACGAGCAGTACTTC
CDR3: CASSLRNRGVEDEQYF

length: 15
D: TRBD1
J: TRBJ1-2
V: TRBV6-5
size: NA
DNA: TGTGCCAGCAGTTACGGGACAGGGGTGATCTATGGCTACACCTTC
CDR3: CASSYGTGVIYGYTF

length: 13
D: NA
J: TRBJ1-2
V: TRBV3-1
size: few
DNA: TGTGCCAGCAGCCAAGAGGGAGGCTATGGCTACACCTTC
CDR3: CASSQEGGYGYTF

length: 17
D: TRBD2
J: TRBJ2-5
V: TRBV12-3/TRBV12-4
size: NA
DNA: TGTGCCAGCAGTCTCCTTGGCCCCGGGACTAGCTTGGAGACCCAGTACTTC
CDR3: CASSLLGPGTSLETQYF

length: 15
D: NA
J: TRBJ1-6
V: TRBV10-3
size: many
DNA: TGTGCCGGATCAAAGAACTCCAACTCGGATTCACCCCTCCACTTT
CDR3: CAGSKNSNSDSPLHF

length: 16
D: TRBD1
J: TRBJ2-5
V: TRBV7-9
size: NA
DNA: TGTGCCAGCAGCCCGGGGACAGGGGGGACCCAAGAGACCCAGTACTTC
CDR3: CASSPGTGGTQETQYF

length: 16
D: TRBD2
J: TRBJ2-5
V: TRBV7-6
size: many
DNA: TGTGCCAGCAGCCATAGCGGGAGGAGAAACCAAGAGACCCAGTACTTC
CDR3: CASSHSGRRNQETQYF

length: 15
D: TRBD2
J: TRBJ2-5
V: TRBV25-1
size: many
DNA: TGTGCCAGCAGTGAAAGAATAGCGGGTCTAGAGACCCAGTACTTC
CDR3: CASSERIAGLETQYF

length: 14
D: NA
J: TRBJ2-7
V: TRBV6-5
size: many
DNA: TGTGCCAGCAGTTCCGACTACAGGGAACGCGAGCAGTACTTC
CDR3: CASSSDYREREQYF

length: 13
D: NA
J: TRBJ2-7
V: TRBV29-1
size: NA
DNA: TGCAGCGTTGAAGATGAGGAAGCCTACGAGCAGTACTTC
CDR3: CSVEDEEAYEQYF

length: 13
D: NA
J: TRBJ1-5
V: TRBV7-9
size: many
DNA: TGTGCCAGCAGCTTAAGTGCGGATCAGCCCCAGCATTTT
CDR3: CASSLSADQPQHF

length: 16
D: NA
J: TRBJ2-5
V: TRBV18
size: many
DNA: TGTGCCAGCACAACGTTAGGAGGCAGCACCCAAGAGACCCAGTACTTC
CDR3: CASTTLGGSTQETQYF